A single sample gave rise to the 27 T cell receptor beta chains below, sequenced in a study of identical twins. TCRdb fed the 5' RACE reads into MiXCR, producing one record per CDR3 protein. The table has 650,000 to 800,000 distinct CDR3 sequences, 8.5% to 9% seen once. These same records also appear under a second study, on yellow fever vaccine responses in identical twins.

Sequencing used PBMCs. The receptor set was obtained from a woman under 30 in good health.

This clonotype was detected only a few times. The CDR3 nucleotides read TGCGCCAGCAGCCTAACTGGACAGCTCACTGGAAACACCATATATTTT. Its translation: CASSLTGQLTGNTIYF. This chain uses TRBV5-1 with TRBJ1-3, with D possibly TRBD1 on 6 matching bases. Per germline, CDR1 SGHRS and CDR2 YFSETQ. Trimming removed 4 bases from V and 2 bases from J, with 16 bases in between. This CDR3 has 16 residues.

This clonotype occurred many times. V usage is TRBV28 and J usage is TRBJ2-5, with 9 bases identical to TRBD2. The V gene end was trimmed by 2 bases and the J gene end by 5 bases; junction bases not matched to a gene: 6. Germline lookup yields CDR1 MDHEN and CDR2 SYDVKM. This CDR3 spans 15 amino acids. The CDR3 loop is CASSLAGGPWETQYF. The CDR3 DNA follows: TGTGCCAGCAGTTTAGCGGGGGGGCCTTGGGAGACCCAGTACTTC.

This clonotype was counted only a few times. The V gene is TRBV7-9, the J gene TRBJ2-5; the D gene is possibly TRBD1 (6 bases). The CDR3 loop spans 14 amino acids. V lost 5 bases and J lost 0, with 10 bases in between. In germline, CDR1 is SEHNR, CDR2 FQNEAQ (reference sequence). This CDR3 reads CASSPWTDQETQYF. The CDR3 nucleotides are TGTGCCAGCAGCCCTTGGACAGACCAAGAGACCCAGTACTTC.

This clonotype occurred many times. The rearrangement uses TRBV7-3 and TRBJ2-3; D uncertain. Trimming took 2 bases from V and 4 from J, leaving 7 bases between them. CDR3 length: 13 amino acids. The germline V gene has CDR1 SGHTA and CDR2 FQGTGA. The CDR3 protein is CASSLFGSDTQYF. CDR3 DNA: TGTGCCAGCAGCTTATTCGGATCAGATACGCAGTATTTT.

The rearrangement joins TRBV11-2 to TRBJ2-3; D not resolved. CDR1 is SGHAT and CDR2 is FQNNGV in the germline V gene. This CDR3 has 18 residues. Between the trimmed V and J ends, which lost 5 bases and 1 base, there was a span of 22 bases. The CDR3 loop is CASSARFGSRYGTDTQYF. Written as DNA, the CDR3 is TGTGCCAGCAGCGCCCGCTTTGGCTCTAGATATGGCACAGATACGCAGTATTTT.

The chain has TRBV29-1 and TRBJ2-7; the D is unclear. Trimming pared 0 bases from V and 2 bases from J, leaving 8 bases between. The CDR3 totals 13 residues. Germline V CDR1 and CDR2: SQVTM, ANQGSEA. For the CDR3, the DNA is TGCAGCGTTGAAGATGGGCTAGCCTACGAGCAGTACTTC. It encodes CSVEDGLAYEQYF.

The chain has TRBV7-9 and TRBJ2-7; possibly TRBD1 for D (6 bases). The CDR3 is made up of 14 amino acids. V lost 1 base and J lost 5, with 12 bases in between. Germline CDR1 reads SEHNR; CDR2 reads FQNEAQ (reference sequence). CDR3 amino acids: CASSLEGGNHEQYF. The DNA for the CDR3 is TGTGCCAGCAGCTTAGAAGGGGGAAACCACGAGCAGTACTTC.

The chain couples TRBV7-9 to TRBJ2-3; D may be TRBD1 (5 bases). Between the trimmed V and J ends, which lost 1 base and 0 bases, there was a span of 14 bases. Per germline, CDR1 SEHNR and CDR2 FQNEAQ (reference sequence). The CDR3 totals 17 residues. CDR3 sequence reads: CASSLEYRQKSTDTQYF. Here the CDR3 DNA reads TGTGCCAGCAGCTTAGAGTACCGACAGAAGAGCACAGATACGCAGTATTTT. Supplemented by reference TRBV7-9 and TRBJ2-3, the full variable domain reads DTGVSQNPRHKITKRGQNVTFRCDPISEHNRLYWYRQTLGQGPEFLTYFQNEAQLEKSRLLSDRFSAERPKGSFSTLEIQRTEQGDSAMYLCASSLEYRQKSTDTQYFGPGTRLTVL.

The chain joins TRBV9 to TRBJ2-6; the D is unclear. This CDR3 is built from 15 residues. From germline, CDR1 is SGDLS and CDR2 YYNGEE. V gave up 3 bases and J gave up 0 bases, with 7 bases separating them. In nucleotides, the CDR3 is TGTGCCAGCAGCGGACTGATCTCTGGGGCCAACGTCCTGACTTTC. Translation: CASSGLISGANVLTF.

This clonotype was seen only a few times. This sequence joins TRBV20-1 and TRBJ2-3, with TRBD2 matching 8 bases. Trimming removed 5 bases from V and 0 bases from J; junction bases left unmatched: 4. The germline V gene has CDR1 DFQATT and CDR2 SNEGSKA (reference sequence). The length of the CDR3 is 14 residues. The CDR3 nucleotides are TGCAGTGCTTTAAAGCGGGGGAGCACAGATACGCAGTATTTT. It translates to CSALKRGSTDTQYF.

This chain uses TRBV6-2 or TRBV6-3 with TRBJ2-7; TRBD1 aligns across 7 bases. Per germline, CDR1 MNHEY and CDR2 SVGEGT. V shed 8 bases, J shed 2 bases, and the junction held 6 bases outside the gene matches. The CDR3 sequence is 13 residues long. The CDR3 protein is CASLRTGTYEQYF. As DNA, the CDR3 is TGTGCCAGCCTTCGGACAGGCACCTACGAGCAGTACTTC.

This clonotype has at least ten counts. The rearrangement joins TRBV4-3 to TRBJ2-3; 10 bases match TRBD1. The junction had 9 bases not matched to a gene; V was cut back by 3 bases and J by 3 bases. CDR1 LGHNA and CDR2 YSLEER come from the germline V gene. The CDR3 length is 17 residues. CDR3 loop: CASSQDTPGQGTDTQYF. The CDR3 nucleotides are TGCGCCAGCAGCCAGGATACACCGGGACAGGGGACAGATACGCAGTATTTT.

This clonotype was counted a few times. The chain joins TRBV20-1 to TRBJ2-2; D remains unclear. The CDR3 is made up of 15 amino acids. CDR1 and CDR2 from the germline V gene are DFQATT and SNEGSKA (reference sequence). V was shortened by 1 base and J by 1 base, with 10 bases between the two germline ends. CDR3 in amino acids: CSARGGGRNTGELFF. DNA for the CDR3: TGCAGTGCTAGAGGTGGCGGAAGGAACACCGGGGAGCTGTTTTTT.

The sample holds many counts of this clonotype. V gene TRBV29-1 combines with J gene TRBJ1-1; weak D call: TRBD1 (5 bases). V dropped 6 bases and J dropped 0 bases, with 20 bases sitting between them. The germline V gene has CDR1 SQVTM and CDR2 ANQGSEA. This CDR3 is built from 16 residues. The CDR3 here is CSVHQRRGPMNTEAFF. DNA for the CDR3: TGCAGCGTCCACCAAAGGCGGGGCCCTATGAACACTGAAGCTTTCTTT.

This clonotype showed up just a few times. V usage is TRBV27 and J usage is TRBJ1-1, with D possibly matching TRBD1 (5 bases). The CDR3 is made up of 13 amino acids. Trimming took 5 bases from V and 11 from J, leaving 18 bases between them. Looked up from germline, CDR1 is MNHEY and CDR2 is SMNVEV (reference sequence). CDR3 residues: CASSPSRDLGAFF. The CDR3 DNA is TGTGCCAGCAGTCCGTCCCGGGACCTTGGGGCTTTCTTT.

The rearrangement links TRBV5-1 to TRBJ2-3, with D tentatively TRBD1 (6 bases). The CDR3 contains 15 residues. The V gene's germline CDR1 is SGHRS and CDR2 YFSETQ. Trimming shortened V by 7 bases and J by 0 bases, and 15 bases separated the two germline ends. The CDR3 region is CASGLETGSTDTQYF. The CDR3 bases are TGCGCCAGCGGATTAGAGACAGGTAGCACAGATACGCAGTATTTT.

V usage is TRBV10-3 and J usage is TRBJ2-7, with D unresolved. V dropped 10 bases and J dropped 1 base, with 11 bases sitting between them. The CDR3 sequence is 12 residues long. From germline, CDR1 is ENHRY and CDR2 SYGVKD. CDR3 coding DNA: TGTGCCACCCAGGACGTATCCTACGAGCAGTACTTC. Its protein is CATQDVSYEQYF.

In its sample, this clonotype was seen a few times. This chain connects TRBV15 to TRBJ2-7; D perhaps matches TRBD1 (5 bases). CDR1 is LNHNV and CDR2 is YYDKDF in the germline V gene (reference sequence). Trimming stripped 0 bases from V and 2 bases from J, with 14 bases between. This CDR3 is 16 amino acids long. CDR3 in DNA: TGTGCCACCAGCAGAGAGTTGGACATAAACACCTACGAGCAGTACTTC. Its translation is CATSRELDINTYEQYF.

This rearrangement joins TRBV6-2 or TRBV6-3 to TRBJ2-5; D is undetermined. The V gene's germline CDR1 is MNHEY and CDR2 SVGEGT. This CDR3 has 17 residues. V was trimmed by 3 bases and J by 2 bases, leaving 19 bases between them. The CDR3 loop is CASSYRPRRPAQETQYF. CDR3 sequence (DNA): TGTGCCAGCAGTTATCGTCCCCGTAGGCCGGCACAAGAGACCCAGTACTTC.

The rearrangement links TRBV6-5 to TRBJ2-7; the D is unclear. Trimming pared 7 bases from V and 5 bases from J, leaving 9 bases between. Germline V gene sequence: CDR1 MNHEY, CDR2 SVGAGI. The CDR3 spans 11 residues. The CDR3 loop is CASTSGNEQYF. The CDR3 DNA follows: TGTGCCAGCACGTCGGGCAACGAGCAGTACTTC.

This clonotype has a count of ten or more. The chain has TRBV4-3 and TRBJ1-2; 9 bases align to TRBD1. There are 15 residues in the CDR3. V lost 4 bases and J lost 6; bases outside the gene matches: 9. Germline loops: CDR1 LGHNA, CDR2 YSLEER. In nucleotides, the CDR3 is TGCGCCAGCAGCCCGGGACAGGGCAGGATGGATGGCTACACCTTC. It encodes CASSPGQGRMDGYTF.

The gene calls are TRBV20-1 and TRBJ1-2; 9 bases map to TRBD1. With 6 bases clipped from V and 2 bases from J, the junction kept 4 bases outside the gene matches. CDR3 length: 13 amino acids. CDR1 is DFQATT and CDR2 is SNEGSKA in the germline V gene (reference sequence). This chain's CDR3 is CSARDRVNYGYTF. The CDR3 nucleotides read TGCAGTGCGAGGGACAGGGTGAACTATGGCTACACCTTC.

The chain combines TRBV29-1 with TRBJ1-2; TRBD1 agrees at 9 bases. The CDR3 contains 12 residues. The V gene's germline CDR1 is SQVTM and CDR2 ANQGSEA. V lost 7 bases, J lost 5 bases, and 5 bases stayed unmatched. In nucleotides, the CDR3 is TGCAGCGCTGACAGGGGGTCTTATGGCTACACCTTC. Its translation: CSADRGSYGYTF.

The table lists this clonotype with a few counts. This chain links TRBV28 with TRBJ2-6; TRBD1 agrees at 7 bases. There are 20 residues in the CDR3. The V segment lost 4 bases and the J segment 0 bases; nucleotides outside the gene matches: 15. CDR1 is MDHEN and CDR2 is SYDVKM in the germline V gene. CDR3 nucleotide sequence: TGTGCCAGCAGTTCCCCATCCCCCGGGACAGAAAGCTCTGGGGCCAACGTCCTGACTTTC. The encoded protein is CASSSPSPGTESSGANVLTF.

The sample holds a few counts of this clonotype. The chain combines TRBV9 with TRBJ2-3; D assignment may be TRBD1 or TRBD2 (6 bases each). Germline V gene data show CDR1 as SGDLS and CDR2 as YYNGEE. The CDR3 loop spans 16 amino acids. Trimming took off 0 bases at V and 3 bases at J, with 14 bases between the two ends. The CDR3 DNA reads TGTGCCAGCAGCGTAGACCCGGGGGCCCCGACAGATACGCAGTATTTT. It specifies CASSVDPGAPTDTQYF.

The chain recombines TRBV11-3 with TRBJ2-7; a weak D match, TRBD2 (6 bases). From germline, CDR1 is SGHNT and CDR2 YENEEA. This CDR3 has 16 amino acids. V lost 5 bases and J 6 bases, leaving 23 bases between the germline ends. CDR3 sequence (DNA): TGTGCCAGCAGCCACCCTAAGAGGCGGGGAGATCGCGAGCAGTACTTC. Its protein product is CASSHPKRRGDREQYF.

The table lists this clonotype with many counts. V gene TRBV7-9 combines with J gene TRBJ2-4, with D possibly matching TRBD2 (6 bases). V was trimmed by 7 bases and J by 7 bases, leaving 20 bases between them. Germline CDR1 SEHNR, CDR2 FQNEAQ (reference sequence). The CDR3 loop spans 15 amino acids. The DNA for the CDR3 is TGTGCCAGCAACCCGCCGGGAGTCAATTATAACATTCAGTACTTC. Its translation is CASNPPGVNYNIQYF.